This T cell receptor beta chain emerged from a study of tumor-infiltrating lymphocytes in primary liver carcinoma. Overall study context: Roughly 3.5 to 7.13 million productive TCRbeta reads came from each sample, comparable across tissue types.

Priming with a constant-region primer yielded TCR beta cDNA from about 500 ng total RNA. Three-round nested multiplex PCR performed with slightly modified ARM-PCR produced the TCR beta libraries. For approximately 9 cycles apiece, the opening two PCR rounds ran with TRBV1-TRBV30 forward primers and a C-beta reverse primer. TCRdb reanalysed the multiplex PCR reads using MiXCR and keeps one entry per CDR3 protein. This sample yields approximately 110,000 distinct CDR3 sequences, of which 60% to 75% are seen a single time; 8.4% belongs to the top ten. With respect to this clonotype: One end of the junction does not line up with germline, which may come from a read error.

From unsorted bulk tissue weighing about 18-30 mg, DNA and RNA were co-extracted. The patients presented with primary liver carcinoma, which was managed through surgical resection. Sampling of each tumor involved five separate regions. In germline, CDR1 is SGHAT, CDR2 FQNNGV. The CDR3 contains 14 residues. The rearrangement links TRBV11-2 to TRBJ2-6; D may be TRBD1 (5 bases). The sequence came from a woman between 55 and 75 years old with primary liver carcinoma and hepatitis B virus infection. Input material: liver tumor tissue from sampling region 3. Subset reported: tumor region T3, left-lateral pole. CDR3 loop: CANRMASGTNVLTF. The CDR3 DNA sequence: TGTGCCAACAGGATGGCCTCTGGGACCAACGTCCTGACTTTC.